This T cell receptor (beta chain) was identified in a study of cytomegalovirus exposure and HLA in healthy donors. Profiling relied on immunoSEQ multiplex PCR, and the TCRdb table lists in-frame clones only, not all of them. The repertoire has some 270,000 clones, 65% to 90% of them found once; the top ten carry approximately 1%. Trimming stripped 6 bases from V and 0 bases from J, with 15 bases between. The length of the CDR3 is 16 residues. Germline-derived CDR1 and CDR2 are SNHLY and FYNNEI. What was sequenced was PBMCs. The chain joins TRBV2 to TRBJ2-4; D may be TRBD2 (6 bases). This receptor was identified in a woman aged 18-35 years in good health and CMV-seronegative. Here the CDR3 reads CASRSRGTLAKNIQYF. The CDR3 region has the DNA TGTGCCAGCAGGAGCCGGGGGACTCTAGCCAAAAACATTCAGTACTTC.